These T cell receptor beta chains were read from a single sample in a study of blood T cell repertoires in COVID-19. Sequencing was performed with immunoSEQ multiplex PCR; in TCRdb, only in-frame clones are kept and a portion is missing. This repertoire shows some 220,000 clones, roughly 80% found once; its top ten account for roughly 2.4%. Material for sequencing was peripheral blood. All receptors derive from a woman aged 55-70 years with acute or convalescent COVID-19. Each CDR3 is given with its conserved first and last residue. Fields, in order: J gene, clone size, CDR3 length, D gene, V gene, CDR3 DNA, CDR3 protein. D genes are given only for firm matches. Where a row states a size, it is once, few, many or the class of an expanded clone; other rows omit it.

TRBJ2-1 NA 16 TRBD1 TRBV5-1 TGCGCCAGCAGCTTGGAGGGACAGGGGCCTTTAAATGAGCAGTTCTTC CASSLEGQGPLNEQFF
TRBJ2-2 NA 17 TRBD1 TRBV4-3 TGCGCCAGCAGCCAAACCCTACTGGACAGGGGGCCCGGGGAGCTGTTTTTT CASSQTLLDRGPGELFF
TRBJ2-3 NA 11 NA TRBV29-1 TGCAGCGTTGAGCTTCGGGAAACGCAGTATTTT CSVELRETQYF
TRBJ2-3 NA 17 TRBD1 TRBV4-1 TGCGCCAGCAGCACCGGGACAGGGGCTTTCGGCACAGATACGCAGTATTTT CASSTGTGAFGTDTQYF
TRBJ1-2 NA 15 TRBD1 TRBV24-1 TGTGCCACCATAGGGCCATGGGACAGGGACTATGGCTACACCTTC CATIGPWDRDYGYTF
TRBJ1-4 NA 15 NA TRBV6-1 TGTGCCAGCAGTGAAGCGGGCAGGGGTCGGGAAAAACTGTTTTTT CASSEAGRGREKLFF
TRBJ2-7 few 14 NA TRBV14 TGTGCCAGCAGCCCGGGCAGGGGTCTCTACGAGCAGTACTTC CASSPGRGLYEQYF
TRBJ1-2 NA 14 NA TRBV7-9 TGTGCCAGCAGCTCCCTAGGGGCTAACTATGGCTACACCTTC CASSSLGANYGYTF
TRBJ1-6 few 16 NA TRBV27 TGTGCCAGCAGAACACACCCGGACAGCATTAATTCACCCCTCCACTTT CASRTHPDSINSPLHF
TRBJ1-6 NA 14 TRBD1 TRBV30 TGTGCCTGGAGGGGACAGAGGAATAATTCACCCCTCCACTTT CAWRGQRNNSPLHF
TRBJ1-1 NA 14 NA TRBV7-3 TGTGCCAGCAGCTTTAGGGGCGGGGGCACTGAAGCTTTCTTT CASSFRGGGTEAFF
TRBJ1-3 NA 13 NA TRBV12-3/TRBV12-4 TGTGCCAGCTCGGGGGGTACTGGAAACACCATATATTTT CASSGGTGNTIYF
TRBJ2-5 NA 15 NA TRBV2 TGTGCCAGCAGTATCCCACAGGGTGGGCAAGAGACCCAGTACTTC CASSIPQGGQETQYF
TRBJ1-5 NA 13 NA TRBV2 TGTGCCAGCACGAGGACAGCTAATCAGCCCCAGCATTTT CASTRTANQPQHF
TRBJ1-3 NA 13 NA TRBV29-1 TGCAGCGTTTCTACAGGTCAAGGAAACACCATATATTTT CSVSTGQGNTIYF
TRBJ2-7 NA 14 TRBD1 TRBV7-2 TGTGCCAGCAGCACGGACAGGGGGCTGCGCGAGCAGTACTTC CASSTDRGLREQYF